This TCR beta chain originates from a study of blood T cell repertoires in COVID-19. Study-level information: T cells, B-cell-depleted T cells, or PBMCs provided the cDNA or gDNA that served as material.

Here immunoSEQ multiplex PCR was the method, and the copy in TCRdb shows in-frame clones only, minus some. The sample lists about 170,000 clones, around 90% occurring once. Deletions cut 2 bases from V and 4 bases from J, with 11 bases between. Germline lookup yields CDR1 MDHEN and CDR2 SYDVKM. The CDR3 consists of 14 residues. The chain couples TRBV28 to TRBJ1-2, with D maybe TRBD1 (6 bases). The clonotype originates from a man between 18 and 35 years old with COVID-19, enrolled during active disease. Sequencing was carried out using peripheral blood. The CDR3 reads CASSLPGRGYGYTF. The CDR3 DNA is TGTGCCAGCAGTTTACCCGGCAGGGGCTATGGCTACACCTTC.